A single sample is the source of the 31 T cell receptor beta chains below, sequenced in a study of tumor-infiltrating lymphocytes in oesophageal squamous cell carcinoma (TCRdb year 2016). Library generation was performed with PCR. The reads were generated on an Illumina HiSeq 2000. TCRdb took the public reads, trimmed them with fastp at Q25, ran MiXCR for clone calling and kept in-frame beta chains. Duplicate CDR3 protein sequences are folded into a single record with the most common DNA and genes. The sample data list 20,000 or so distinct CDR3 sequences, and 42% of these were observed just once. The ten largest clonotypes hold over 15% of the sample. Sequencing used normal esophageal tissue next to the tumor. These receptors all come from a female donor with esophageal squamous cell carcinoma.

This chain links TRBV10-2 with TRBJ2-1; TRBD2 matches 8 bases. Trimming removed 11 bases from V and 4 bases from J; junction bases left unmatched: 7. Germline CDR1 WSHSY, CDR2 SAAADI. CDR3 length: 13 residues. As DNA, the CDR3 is TGCGCCTCTGCGGGGGGTGGTTACAATGAGCAGTTCTTC. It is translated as CASAGGGYNEQFF.

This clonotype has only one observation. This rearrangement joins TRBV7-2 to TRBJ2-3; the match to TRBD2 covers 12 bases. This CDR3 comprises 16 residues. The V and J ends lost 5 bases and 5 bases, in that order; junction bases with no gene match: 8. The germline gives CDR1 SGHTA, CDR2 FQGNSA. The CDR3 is CASSKTSGRNEDTQYF. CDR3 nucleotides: TGTGCCAGCAGCAAGACTAGCGGGAGAAATGAAGATACGCAGTATTTT.

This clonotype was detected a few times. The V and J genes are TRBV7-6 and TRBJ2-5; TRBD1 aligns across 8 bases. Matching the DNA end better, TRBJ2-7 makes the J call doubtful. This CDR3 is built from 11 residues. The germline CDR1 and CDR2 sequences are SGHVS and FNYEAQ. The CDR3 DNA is TGTGCCAGCAGCACAGGGGGCGAGCAGTACTTC. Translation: CASSTGGEQYF.

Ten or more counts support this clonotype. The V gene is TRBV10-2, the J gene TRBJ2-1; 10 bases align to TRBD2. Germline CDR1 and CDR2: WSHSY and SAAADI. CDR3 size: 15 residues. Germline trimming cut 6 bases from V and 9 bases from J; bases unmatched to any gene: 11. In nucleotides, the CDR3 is TGCGCCAGCAGCGGGGAGACTAGCGGGTACGTTGAGCAGTTCTTC. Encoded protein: CASSGETSGYVEQFF.

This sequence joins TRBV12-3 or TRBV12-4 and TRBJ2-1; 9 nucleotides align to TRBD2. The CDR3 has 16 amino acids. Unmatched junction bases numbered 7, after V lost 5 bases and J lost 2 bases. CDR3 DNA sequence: TGTGCCAGCAGTGATATAGCGGGAGTCCCCTACAATGAGCAGTTCTTC. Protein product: CASSDIAGVPYNEQFF.

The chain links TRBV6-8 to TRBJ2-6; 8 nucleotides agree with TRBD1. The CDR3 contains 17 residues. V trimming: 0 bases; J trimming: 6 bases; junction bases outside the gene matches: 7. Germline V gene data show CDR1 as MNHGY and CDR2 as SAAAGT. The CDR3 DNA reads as TGTGCCAGCAGTTACTCCCGGACAGGGCTCTTGGCCAACGTCCTGACTTTC. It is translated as CASSYSRTGLLANVLTF.

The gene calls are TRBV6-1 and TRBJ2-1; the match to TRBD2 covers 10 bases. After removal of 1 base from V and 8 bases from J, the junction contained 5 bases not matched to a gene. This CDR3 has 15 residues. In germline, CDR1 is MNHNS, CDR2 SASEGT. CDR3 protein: CASSEGASGSYEQFF. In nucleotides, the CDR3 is TGTGCCAGCAGTGAAGGTGCTAGCGGGAGCTATGAGCAGTTCTTC.

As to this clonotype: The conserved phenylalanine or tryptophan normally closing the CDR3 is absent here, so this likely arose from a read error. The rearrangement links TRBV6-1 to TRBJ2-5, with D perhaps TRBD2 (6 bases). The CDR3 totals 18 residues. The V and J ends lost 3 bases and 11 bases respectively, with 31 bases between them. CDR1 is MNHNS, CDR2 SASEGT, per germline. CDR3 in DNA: TGTGCCAGCAGTGAGGGTTCCGCGGGGCGCAGCTCCTACAATGAGCAGTACATC. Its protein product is CASSEGSAGRSSYNEQYI.

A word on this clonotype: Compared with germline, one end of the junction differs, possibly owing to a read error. The CDR3 DNA reads as TGTGCCAGCAGCTTTGGCGTGCGGTCAGAGACCCAGTACTTC. This translates into CASSFGVRSETQYF. The J gene is TRBJ2-5, the V gene TRBV5-3; D gene uncertain. TRBV5-3 is placed among ORFs of uncertain function. The CDR3 is made up of 14 amino acids.

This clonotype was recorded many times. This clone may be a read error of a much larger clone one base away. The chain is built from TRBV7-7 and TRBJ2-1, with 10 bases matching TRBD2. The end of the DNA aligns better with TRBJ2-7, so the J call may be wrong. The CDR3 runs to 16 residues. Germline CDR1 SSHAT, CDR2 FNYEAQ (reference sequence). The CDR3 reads CASSLEVGLAYNEQYF. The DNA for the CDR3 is TGTGCTAGCAGCTTAGAAGTGGGACTAGCGTACAATGAGCAGTACTTC.

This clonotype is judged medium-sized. In DNA form, the CDR3 reads TGTGCCAGCAGTGAAAGGACTAGACTGAGCACAGATACGCAGTATTTT. This sequence encodes CASSERTRLSTDTQYF. The chain combines TRBV6-1 with TRBJ2-3; 7 nucleotides line up with TRBD2. Germline trimming cut 2 bases from V and 0 bases from J; bases unmatched to any gene: 5. Per germline, CDR1 MNHNS and CDR2 SASEGT. CDR3 size: 16 residues.

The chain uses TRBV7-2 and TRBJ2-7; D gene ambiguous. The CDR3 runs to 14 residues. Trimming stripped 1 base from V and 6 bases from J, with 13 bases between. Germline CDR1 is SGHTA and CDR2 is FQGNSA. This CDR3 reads CASSLGASSGEQYF. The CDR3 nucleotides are TGTGCCAGCAGCTTAGGCGCTAGTTCCGGCGAGCAGTACTTC.

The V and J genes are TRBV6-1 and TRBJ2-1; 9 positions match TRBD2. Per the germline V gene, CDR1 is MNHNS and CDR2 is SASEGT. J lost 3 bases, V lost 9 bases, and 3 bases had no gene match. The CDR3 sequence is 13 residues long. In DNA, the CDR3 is TGTGCCAGTAGCGGGAGAGGCTACAATGAGCAGTTCTTC. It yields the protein CASSGRGYNEQFF.

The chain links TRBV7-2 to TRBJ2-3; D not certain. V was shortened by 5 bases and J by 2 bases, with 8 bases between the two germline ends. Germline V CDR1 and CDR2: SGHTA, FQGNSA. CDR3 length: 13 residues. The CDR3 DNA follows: TGTGCCAGCAGCGCCACCGTCACAGATACGCAGTATTTT. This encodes CASSATVTDTQYF.

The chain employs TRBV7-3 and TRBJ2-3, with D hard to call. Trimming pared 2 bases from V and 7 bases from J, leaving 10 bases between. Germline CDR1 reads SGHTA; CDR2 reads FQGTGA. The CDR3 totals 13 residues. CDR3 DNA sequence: TGTGCCAGCAGCTTAGGATCGGTCTATACGCAGTATTTT. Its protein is CASSLGSVYTQYF.

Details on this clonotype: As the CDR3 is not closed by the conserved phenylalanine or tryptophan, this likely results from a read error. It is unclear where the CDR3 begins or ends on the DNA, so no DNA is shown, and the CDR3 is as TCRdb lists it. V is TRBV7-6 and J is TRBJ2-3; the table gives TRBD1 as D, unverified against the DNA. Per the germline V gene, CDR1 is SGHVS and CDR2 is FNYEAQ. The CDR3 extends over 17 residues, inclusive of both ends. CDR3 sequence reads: CASSLGGGWGTEAFFGQ.

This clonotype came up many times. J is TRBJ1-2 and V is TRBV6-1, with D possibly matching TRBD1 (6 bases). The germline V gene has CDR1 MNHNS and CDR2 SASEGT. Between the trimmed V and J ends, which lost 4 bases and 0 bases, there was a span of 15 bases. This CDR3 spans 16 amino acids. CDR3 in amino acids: CASSAPSGTTNYGYTF. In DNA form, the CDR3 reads TGTGCCAGCAGTGCCCCATCCGGGACAACTAACTATGGCTACACCTTC.

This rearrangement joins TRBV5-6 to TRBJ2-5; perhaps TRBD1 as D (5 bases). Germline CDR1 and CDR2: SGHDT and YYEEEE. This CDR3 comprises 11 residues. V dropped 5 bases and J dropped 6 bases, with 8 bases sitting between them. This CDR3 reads CASRKGKTQYF. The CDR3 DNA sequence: TGTGCCAGCAGAAAGGGGAAGACCCAGTACTTC. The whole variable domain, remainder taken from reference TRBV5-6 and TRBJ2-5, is DAGVTQSPTHLIKTRGQQVTLRCSPKSGHDTVSWYQQALGQGPQFIFQYYEEEERQRGNFPDRFSGHQFPNYSSELNVNALLLGDSALYLCASRKGKTQYFGPGTRLLVL.

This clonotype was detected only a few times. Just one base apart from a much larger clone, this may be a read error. The CDR3 loop is CASRLAGRSYNEQYF. The CDR3 DNA is TGTGCCAGCAGACTAGCGGGTCGCTCCTACAATGAGCAGTACTTC. The chain carries TRBV27 and TRBJ2-1, with 9 bases identical to TRBD2. Judging by the DNA end, TRBJ2-7 fits better; the J call may be wrong. The CDR3 length is 15 residues. Germline CDR1 MNHEY, CDR2 SMNVEV (reference sequence).

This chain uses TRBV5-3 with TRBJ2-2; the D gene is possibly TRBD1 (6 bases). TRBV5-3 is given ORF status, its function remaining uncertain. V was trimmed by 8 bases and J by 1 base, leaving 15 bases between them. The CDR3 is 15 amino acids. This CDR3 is CASSVGTLNTGELFF. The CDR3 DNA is TGTGCCAGCAGCGTCGGGACATTGAACACCGGGGAGCTGTTTTTT.

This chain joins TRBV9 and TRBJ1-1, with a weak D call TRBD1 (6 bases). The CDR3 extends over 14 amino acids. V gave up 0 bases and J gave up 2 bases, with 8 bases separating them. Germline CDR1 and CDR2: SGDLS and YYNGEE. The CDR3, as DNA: TGTGCCAGCAGCGTAGCGGGGGCTAACACTGAAGCTTTCTTT. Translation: CASSVAGANTEAFF.

The CDR3 loop reads CASSSGWSSYNEQYF. As DNA, the CDR3 is TGTGCCAGCAGTTCCGGCTGGAGCTCCTACAATGAGCAGTACTTC. The V gene is TRBV28, the J gene TRBJ2-5; D gene unclear. The length of the CDR3 is 15 residues. Per germline, CDR1 MDHEN and CDR2 SYDVKM. V lost 4 bases to trimming and J lost 11 bases, with 23 bases between them.

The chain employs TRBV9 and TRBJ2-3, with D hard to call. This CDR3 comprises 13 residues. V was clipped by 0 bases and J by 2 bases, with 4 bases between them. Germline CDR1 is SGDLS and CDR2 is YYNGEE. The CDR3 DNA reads TGTGCCAGCAGCGTAGGGGTCACAGATACGCAGTATTTT. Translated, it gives CASSVGVTDTQYF.

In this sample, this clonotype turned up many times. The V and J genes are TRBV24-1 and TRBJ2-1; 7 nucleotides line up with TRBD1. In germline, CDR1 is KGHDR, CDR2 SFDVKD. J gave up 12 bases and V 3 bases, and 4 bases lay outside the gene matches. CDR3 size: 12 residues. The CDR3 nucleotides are TGTGCCACCAGTGATGACAGGGTGGGGCAGTTCTTC. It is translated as CATSDDRVGQFF.

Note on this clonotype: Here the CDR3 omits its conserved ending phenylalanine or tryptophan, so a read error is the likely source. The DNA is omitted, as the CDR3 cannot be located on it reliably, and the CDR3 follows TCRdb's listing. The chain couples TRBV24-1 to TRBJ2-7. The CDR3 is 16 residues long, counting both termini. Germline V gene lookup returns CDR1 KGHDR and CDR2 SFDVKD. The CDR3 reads CATSETTETYGYTFGS.

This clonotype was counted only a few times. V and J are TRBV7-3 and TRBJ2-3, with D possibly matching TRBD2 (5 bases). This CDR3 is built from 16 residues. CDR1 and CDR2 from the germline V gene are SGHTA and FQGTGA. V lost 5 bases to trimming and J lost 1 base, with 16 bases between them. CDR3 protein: CASSPGLSGGTDTQYF. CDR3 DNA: TGTGCCAGCAGCCCAGGACTGTCAGGTGGCACAGATACGCAGTATTTT.

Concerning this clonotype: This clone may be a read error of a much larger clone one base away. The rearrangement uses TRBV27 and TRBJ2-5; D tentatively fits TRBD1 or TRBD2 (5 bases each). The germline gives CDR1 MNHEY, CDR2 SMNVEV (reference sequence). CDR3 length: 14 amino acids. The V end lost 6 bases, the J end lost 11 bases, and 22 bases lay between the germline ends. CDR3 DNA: TGTGCCAGCAGCCGTAGGGGAGCTGACAATGAGCAGTACTTC. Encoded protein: CASSRRGADNEQYF.

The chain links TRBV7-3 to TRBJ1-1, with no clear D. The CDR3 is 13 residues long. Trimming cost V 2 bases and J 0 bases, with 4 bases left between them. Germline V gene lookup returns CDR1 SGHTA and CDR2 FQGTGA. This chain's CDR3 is CASSLRMNTEAFF. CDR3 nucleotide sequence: TGTGCCAGCAGCTTACGGATGAACACTGAAGCTTTCTTT. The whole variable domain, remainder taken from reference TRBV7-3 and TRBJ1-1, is GAGVSQTPSNKVTEKGKYVELRCDPISGHTALYWYRQSLGQGPEFLIYFQGTGAADDSGLPNDRFFAVRPEGSVSTLKIQRTERGDSAVYLCASSLRMNTEAFFGQGTRLTVV.

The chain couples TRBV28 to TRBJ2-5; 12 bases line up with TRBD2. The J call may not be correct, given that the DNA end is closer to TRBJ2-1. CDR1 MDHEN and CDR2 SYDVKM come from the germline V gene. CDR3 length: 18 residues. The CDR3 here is CASSLGGTSGRHYNEQFF. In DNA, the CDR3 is TGTGCCAGCAGTTTAGGGGGAACTAGCGGGAGGCACTACAATGAGCAGTTCTTC.

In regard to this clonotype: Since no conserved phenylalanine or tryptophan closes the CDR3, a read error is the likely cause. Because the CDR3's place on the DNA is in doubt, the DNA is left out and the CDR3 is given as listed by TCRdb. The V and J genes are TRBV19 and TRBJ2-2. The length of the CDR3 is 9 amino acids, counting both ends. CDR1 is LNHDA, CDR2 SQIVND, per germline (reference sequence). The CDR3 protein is CASSSRSAV.

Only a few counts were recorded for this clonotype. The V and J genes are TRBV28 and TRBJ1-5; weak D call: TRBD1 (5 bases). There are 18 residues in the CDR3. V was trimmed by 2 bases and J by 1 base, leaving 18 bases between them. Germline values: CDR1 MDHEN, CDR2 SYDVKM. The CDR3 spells CASSLIRPGEGSNQPQHF. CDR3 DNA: TGTGCCAGCAGTTTAATAAGGCCGGGGGAGGGGAGCAATCAGCCCCAGCATTTT. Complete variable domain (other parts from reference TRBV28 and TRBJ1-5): DVKVTQSSRYLVKRTGEKVFLECVQDMDHENMFWYRQDPGLGLRLIYFSYDVKMKEKGDIPEGYSVSREKKERFSLILESASTNQTSMYLCASSLIRPGEGSNQPQHFGDGTRLSIL.